The TCR beta chain under discussion was sequenced for a study of long-term antiretroviral therapy in people with HIV. Study overall: Samples from the earliest time points predate the 2015 immediate-ART recommendation by about a decade.

Only United States sites treated participants with HIV. Details on this clone: Its matching antigen is unknown.

Researchers ran immunoSEQ v3.0 at survey level. Here immunoSEQ multiplex PCR was the method, and the copy in TCRdb shows in-frame clones only, minus some. Of about 39,000 clones in the sample, approximately 85% are singletons; the top ten hold roughly 5.7%. Study-wide results and caveats: Blood dates from about 2003 to 2018, possibly under older ART regimens. Spans of CDR3 length were tighter for HIV repertoires than for controls.

Trimming pared 4 bases from V and 0 bases from J, leaving 6 bases between. CDR3 length: 13 residues. Germline loops: CDR1 SGHTA, CDR2 FQGTGA. The V gene is TRBV7-3, the J gene TRBJ1-2; D is possibly TRBD1 (6 bases). Sequencing used unsorted PBMCs, obtained 3.1 years after starting antiretroviral therapy. The receptor was isolated from a woman aged 45-65 years with HIV. CDR3 nucleotides: TGTGCCAGCAGCTCAGGGGCTAACTATGGCTACACCTTC. Residues: CASSSGANYGYTF.